Below are 9 T cell receptor beta chains sequenced from a single sample in a study of blood T cells in healthy people across ages. Alongside a J-beta primer mix, a sample-barcoded 5' primer served in a second PCR lasting about 7 to 12 cycles. TCRdb itself ran the 5' RACE reads through MiXCR, one entry per CDR3 protein. The profile shows roughly 1,800,000 distinct CDR3 sequences, 40% to 55% of them singletons. Input material: blood. All receptors derive from a woman aged 35 to 49 in good health.

V usage is TRBV10-1 and J usage is TRBJ2-1; 14 bases line up with TRBD2. The junction had 3 bases not matched to a gene; V was cut back by 4 bases and J by 4 bases. The CDR3 sequence is 16 residues long. The germline CDR1 and CDR2 sequences are WNHNN and SYGVQD (reference sequence). CDR3 residues: CASSGTSGGWYNEQFF. The CDR3 bases are TGCGCCAGCAGTGGGACTAGCGGGGGGTGGTACAATGAGCAGTTCTTC.

This clonotype occurred a few times. The V gene is TRBV10-3, the J gene TRBJ2-7, with no clear D. Germline CDR1 is ENHRY and CDR2 is SYGVKD. V shed 2 bases and J shed 2 bases, with 7 bases lying between them. The CDR3 is 13 residues long. The CDR3 DNA is TGTGCCATCAGTGAGGGGTCAGCCTACGAGCAGTACTTC. Residues: CAISEGSAYEQYF.

The chain employs TRBV7-2 and TRBJ2-3; 14 bases are shared with TRBD2. Germline CDR1 reads SGHTA; CDR2 reads FQGNSA. The CDR3 has 19 amino acids. Germline trimming cut 5 bases from V and 0 bases from J; bases unmatched to any gene: 10. The CDR3 reads CASSLRLAGGQRSTDTQYF. The DNA of the CDR3 is TGTGCCAGCAGCCTTCGACTAGCGGGGGGGCAAAGGAGCACAGATACGCAGTATTTT.

CDR3 coding DNA: TGCGCCAGCTGTTTCGGCACGAACGCCTACGAGCAGTACTTC. Amino acids: CASCFGTNAYEQYF. The V and J genes are TRBV5-1 and TRBJ2-7, with unresolved D. V was shortened by 7 bases and J by 2 bases, with 16 bases between the two germline ends. The CDR3 runs to 14 residues. The germline V gene has CDR1 SGHRS and CDR2 YFSETQ.

This sequence joins TRBV6-5 and TRBJ1-1; D unclear. The germline V gene has CDR1 MNHEY and CDR2 SVGAGI. This CDR3 is 15 amino acids long. Trimming shortened V by 0 bases and J by 1 base, and 9 bases separated the two germline ends. DNA for the CDR3: TGTGCCAGCAGTTACTCGAGCCAGCCGAACACTGAAGCTTTCTTT. Its translation: CASSYSSQPNTEAFF.

The V and J genes are TRBV27 and TRBJ1-6; perhaps TRBD1 as D (5 bases). Germline-derived CDR1 and CDR2 are MNHEY and SMNVEV (reference sequence). V lost 5 bases and J 0 bases, leaving 20 bases between the germline ends. The CDR3 is 19 amino acids. CDR3: CASSQGRILTRSYNSPLHF. CDR3 bases: TGTGCCAGCAGTCAGGGCAGGATTTTAACCCGCTCCTATAATTCACCCCTCCACTTT.

V is TRBV12-5 and J is TRBJ1-2; 9 bases are shared with TRBD1. CDR1 and CDR2 from the germline V gene are LGHNT and FRNRAP. The CDR3 is made up of 14 amino acids. The V and J ends lost 7 bases and 5 bases, in that order; junction bases with no gene match: 8. CDR3 sequence reads: CASAQGTGRYGYTF. The CDR3 nucleotides are TGTGCTAGTGCCCAAGGGACAGGGCGGTATGGCTACACCTTC.

Many counts were recorded for this clonotype. The chain has TRBV6-2 or TRBV6-3 and TRBJ2-3, with 15 nucleotides matching TRBD2. The CDR3 sequence is 16 residues long. The trim removed 6 bases at V and 5 bases at J, leaving 6 bases unmatched. Germline assignment: CDR1 MNHEY and CDR2 SVGEGT. The CDR3 protein is CASSFGLAGGIDTQYF. In DNA, the CDR3 is TGTGCCAGCAGCTTCGGACTAGCGGGGGGGATAGATACGCAGTATTTT.

The chain couples TRBV29-1 to TRBJ2-2; the D is unclear. The germline V gene has CDR1 SQVTM and CDR2 ANQGSEA. This CDR3 is built from 12 residues. The V end was cut by 5 bases, the J end by 1 base, with 5 bases between. CDR3 coding DNA: TGCAGCGTTCCCAAGAACACCGGGGAGCTGTTTTTT. It yields the protein CSVPKNTGELFF.